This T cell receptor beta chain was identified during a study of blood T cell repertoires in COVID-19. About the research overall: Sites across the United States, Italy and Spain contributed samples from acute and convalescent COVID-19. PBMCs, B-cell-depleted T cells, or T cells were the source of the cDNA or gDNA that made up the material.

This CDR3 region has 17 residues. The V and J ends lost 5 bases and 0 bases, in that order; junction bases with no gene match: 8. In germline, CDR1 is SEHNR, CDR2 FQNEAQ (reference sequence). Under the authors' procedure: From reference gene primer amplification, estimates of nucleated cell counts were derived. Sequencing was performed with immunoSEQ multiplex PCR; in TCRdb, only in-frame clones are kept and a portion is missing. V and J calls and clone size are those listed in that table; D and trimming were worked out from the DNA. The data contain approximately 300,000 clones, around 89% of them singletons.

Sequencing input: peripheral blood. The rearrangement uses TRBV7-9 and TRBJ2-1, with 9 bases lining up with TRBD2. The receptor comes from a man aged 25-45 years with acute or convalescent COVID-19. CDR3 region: CASSPRLADSSYNEQFF. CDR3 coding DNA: TGTGCCAGCAGCCCGCGACTAGCGGATAGCTCCTACAATGAGCAGTTCTTC.